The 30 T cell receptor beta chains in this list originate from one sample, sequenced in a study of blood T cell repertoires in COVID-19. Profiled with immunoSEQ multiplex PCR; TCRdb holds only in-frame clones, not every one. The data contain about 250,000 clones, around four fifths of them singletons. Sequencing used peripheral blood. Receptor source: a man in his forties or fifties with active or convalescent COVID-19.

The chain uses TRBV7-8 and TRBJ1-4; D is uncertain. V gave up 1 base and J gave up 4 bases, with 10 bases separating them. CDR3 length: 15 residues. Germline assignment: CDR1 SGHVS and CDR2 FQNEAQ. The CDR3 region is CASSLEDRGNEKLFF. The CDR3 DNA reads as TGTGCCAGCAGCTTAGAGGACCGGGGTAATGAAAAACTGTTTTTT.

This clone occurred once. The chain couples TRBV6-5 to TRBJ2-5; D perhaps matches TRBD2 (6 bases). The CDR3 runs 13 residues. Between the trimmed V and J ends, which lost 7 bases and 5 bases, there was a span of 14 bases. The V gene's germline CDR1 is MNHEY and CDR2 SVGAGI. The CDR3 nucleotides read TGTGCCAGCACCCGAGTCCGGGGGGAGACCCAGTACTTC. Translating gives CASTRVRGETQYF.

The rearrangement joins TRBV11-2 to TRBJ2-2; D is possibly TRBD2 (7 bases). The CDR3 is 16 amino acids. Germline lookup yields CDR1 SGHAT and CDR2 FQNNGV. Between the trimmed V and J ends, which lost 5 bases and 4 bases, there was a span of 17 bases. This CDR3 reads CASSLRRGGGTGELFF. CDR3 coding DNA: TGTGCCAGCAGCCTCAGAAGGGGGGGCGGCACCGGGGAGCTGTTTTTT.

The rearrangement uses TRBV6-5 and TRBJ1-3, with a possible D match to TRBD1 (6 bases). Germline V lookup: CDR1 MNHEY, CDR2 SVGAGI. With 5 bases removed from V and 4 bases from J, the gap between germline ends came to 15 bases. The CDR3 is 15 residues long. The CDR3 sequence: CASSIGGGLGNTIYF. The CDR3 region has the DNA TGTGCCAGCAGTATCGGCGGGGGGCTCGGAAACACCATATATTTT.

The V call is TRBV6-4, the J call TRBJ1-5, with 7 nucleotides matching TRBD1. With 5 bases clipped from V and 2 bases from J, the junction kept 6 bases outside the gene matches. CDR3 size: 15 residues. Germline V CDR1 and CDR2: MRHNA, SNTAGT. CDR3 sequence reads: CASSPQGGGNQPQHF. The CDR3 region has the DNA TGTGCCAGCAGTCCCCAGGGGGGAGGCAATCAGCCCCAGCATTTT.

The CDR3 loop is CASSPEQGNSPLHF. The CDR3 DNA is TGTGCCAGCAGCCCCGAGCAGGGAAATTCACCCCTCCACTTT. The V gene is TRBV7-9, the J gene TRBJ1-6, with a tentative D call TRBD1 (5 bases). The V and J ends lost 5 bases and 7 bases respectively, with 12 bases between them. This CDR3 region has 14 residues. CDR1 and CDR2 from the germline V gene are SEHNR and FQNEAQ (reference sequence).

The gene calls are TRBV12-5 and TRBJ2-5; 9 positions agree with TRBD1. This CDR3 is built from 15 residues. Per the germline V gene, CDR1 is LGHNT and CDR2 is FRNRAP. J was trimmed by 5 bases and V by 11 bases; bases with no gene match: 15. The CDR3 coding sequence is TGTGCTTCCCTCAGGGGACAGGGCGTACGGGAGACCCAGTACTTC. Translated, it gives CASLRGQGVRETQYF.

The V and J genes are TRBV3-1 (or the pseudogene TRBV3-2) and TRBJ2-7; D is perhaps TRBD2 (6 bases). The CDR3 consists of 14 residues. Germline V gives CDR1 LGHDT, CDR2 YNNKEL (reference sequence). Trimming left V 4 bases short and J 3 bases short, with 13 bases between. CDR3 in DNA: TGTGCCAGCAGCCGTAGGGTGGGGGGCTACGAGCAGTACTTC. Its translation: CASSRRVGGYEQYF.

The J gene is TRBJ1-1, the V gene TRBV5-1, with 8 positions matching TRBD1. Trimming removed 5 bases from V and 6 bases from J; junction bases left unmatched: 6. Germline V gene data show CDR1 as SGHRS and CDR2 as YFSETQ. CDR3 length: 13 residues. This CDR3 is CASRPGQGPEAFF. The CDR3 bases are TGCGCCAGCAGACCTGGACAGGGCCCTGAAGCTTTCTTT.

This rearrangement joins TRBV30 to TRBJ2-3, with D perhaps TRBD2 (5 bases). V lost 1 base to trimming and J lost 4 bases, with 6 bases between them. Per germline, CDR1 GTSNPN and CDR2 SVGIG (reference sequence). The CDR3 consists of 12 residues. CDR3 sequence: CAWSGTPDTQYF. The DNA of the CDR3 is TGTGCCTGGAGTGGGACTCCAGATACGCAGTATTTT.

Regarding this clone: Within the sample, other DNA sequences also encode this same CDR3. The CDR3 region is CASSPRGSSYEQYF. CDR3 DNA sequence: TGTGCCAGCAGCCCGAGGGGGTCTTCCTACGAGCAGTACTTC. The chain has TRBV7-2 and TRBJ2-7; tentative D call: TRBD1 (6 bases). CDR3 size: 14 residues. V lost 5 bases, J lost 1 base, and 12 bases lay in between. Germline assignment: CDR1 SGHTA and CDR2 FQGNSA.

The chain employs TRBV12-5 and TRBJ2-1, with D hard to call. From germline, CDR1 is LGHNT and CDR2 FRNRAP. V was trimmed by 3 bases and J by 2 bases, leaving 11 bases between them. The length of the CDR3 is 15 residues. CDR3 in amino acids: CASGLRLATYNEQFF. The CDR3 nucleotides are TGTGCTAGTGGTTTAAGATTGGCAACCTACAATGAGCAGTTCTTC.

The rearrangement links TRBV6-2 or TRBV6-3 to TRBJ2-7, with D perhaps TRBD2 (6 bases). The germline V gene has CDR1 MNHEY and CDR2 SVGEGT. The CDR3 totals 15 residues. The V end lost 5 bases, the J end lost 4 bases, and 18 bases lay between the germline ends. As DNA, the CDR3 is TGTGCCAGCAGTGACGGGACGGGAGTGGCGTACGAGCAGTACTTC. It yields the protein CASSDGTGVAYEQYF.

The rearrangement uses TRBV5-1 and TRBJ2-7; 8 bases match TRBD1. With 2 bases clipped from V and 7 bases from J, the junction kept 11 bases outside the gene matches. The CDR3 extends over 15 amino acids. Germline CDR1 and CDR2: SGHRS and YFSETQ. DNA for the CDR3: TGCGCCAGCAGCTTACCACAGGGGGAATCGGGAGAGCAGTACTTC. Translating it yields CASSLPQGESGEQYF. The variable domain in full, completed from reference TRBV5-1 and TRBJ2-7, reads KAGVTQTPRYLIKTRGQQVTLSCSPISGHRSVSWYQQTPGQGLQFLFEYFSETQRNKGNFPGRFSGRQFSNSRSEMNVSTLELGDSALYLCASSLPQGESGEQYFGPGTRLTVT.

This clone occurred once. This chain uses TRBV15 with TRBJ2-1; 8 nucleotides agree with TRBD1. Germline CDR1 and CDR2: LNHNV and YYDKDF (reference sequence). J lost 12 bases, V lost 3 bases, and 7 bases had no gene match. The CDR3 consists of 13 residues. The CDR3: CATSRALTGGQFF. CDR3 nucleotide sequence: TGTGCCACCAGCAGGGCCCTCACAGGGGGGCAGTTCTTC.

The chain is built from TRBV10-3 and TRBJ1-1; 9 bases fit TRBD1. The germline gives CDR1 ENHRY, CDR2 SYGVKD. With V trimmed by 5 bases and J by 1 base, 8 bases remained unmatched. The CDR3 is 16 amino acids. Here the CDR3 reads CAISPGQGRQNTEAFF. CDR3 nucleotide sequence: TGTGCCATCAGTCCGGGACAGGGTCGTCAGAACACTGAAGCTTTCTTT.

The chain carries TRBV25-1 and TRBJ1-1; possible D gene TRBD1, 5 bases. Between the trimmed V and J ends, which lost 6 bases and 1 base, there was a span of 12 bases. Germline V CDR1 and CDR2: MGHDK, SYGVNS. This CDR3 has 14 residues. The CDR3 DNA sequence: TGTGCCAGCAGACCTGACAGTTCGAACACTGAAGCTTTCTTT. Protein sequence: CASRPDSSNTEAFF.

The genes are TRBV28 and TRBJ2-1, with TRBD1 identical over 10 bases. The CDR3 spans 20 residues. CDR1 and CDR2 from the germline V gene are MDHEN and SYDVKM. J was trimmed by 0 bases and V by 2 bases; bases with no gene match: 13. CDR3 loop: CASSLGPGQGISSSYNEQFF. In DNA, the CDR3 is TGTGCCAGCAGTTTAGGGCCGGGACAGGGGATTTCGAGCTCCTACAATGAGCAGTTCTTC.

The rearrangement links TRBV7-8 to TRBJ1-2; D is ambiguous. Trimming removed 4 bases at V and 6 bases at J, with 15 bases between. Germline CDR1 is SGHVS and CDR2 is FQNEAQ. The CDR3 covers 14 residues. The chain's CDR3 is CASSSSPSMDGYTF. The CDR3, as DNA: TGTGCCAGCAGCTCCTCCCCCAGTATGGATGGCTACACCTTC.

The CDR3 protein is CASSRDRVYGYTF. CDR3 sequence (DNA): TGTGCCAGCAGTAGAGACAGGGTCTATGGCTACACCTTC. This chain connects TRBV7-8 to TRBJ1-2, with TRBD1 matching over 7 bases. Germline V CDR1 and CDR2: SGHVS, FQNEAQ. The CDR3 spans 13 residues. V lost 6 bases, J lost 4 bases, and 5 bases stayed unmatched.

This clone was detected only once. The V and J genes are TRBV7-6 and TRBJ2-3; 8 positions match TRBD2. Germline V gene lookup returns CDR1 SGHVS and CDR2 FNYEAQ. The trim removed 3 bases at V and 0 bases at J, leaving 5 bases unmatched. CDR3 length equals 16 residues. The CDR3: CASSFDGGASTDTQYF. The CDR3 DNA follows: TGTGCCAGCAGCTTCGACGGGGGGGCAAGCACAGATACGCAGTATTTT.

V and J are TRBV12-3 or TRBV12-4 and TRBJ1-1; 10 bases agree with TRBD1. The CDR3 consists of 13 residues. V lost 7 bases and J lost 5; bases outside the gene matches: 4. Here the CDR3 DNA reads TGTGCCAGCACCGGACAGGGGGGAACTGAAGCTTTCTTT. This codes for CASTGQGGTEAFF.

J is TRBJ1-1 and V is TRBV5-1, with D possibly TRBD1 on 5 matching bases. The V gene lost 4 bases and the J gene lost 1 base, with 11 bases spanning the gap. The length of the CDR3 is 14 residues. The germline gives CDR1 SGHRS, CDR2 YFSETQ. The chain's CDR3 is CASSIQTGNTEAFF. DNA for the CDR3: TGCGCCAGCAGCATACAAACAGGGAACACTGAAGCTTTCTTT.

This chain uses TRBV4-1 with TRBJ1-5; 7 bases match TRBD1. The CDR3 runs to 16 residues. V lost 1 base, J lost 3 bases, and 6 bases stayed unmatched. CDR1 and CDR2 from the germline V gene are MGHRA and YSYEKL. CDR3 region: CASSQATGFDNQPQHF. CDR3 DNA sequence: TGCGCCAGCAGCCAAGCGACAGGGTTCGACAATCAGCCCCAGCATTTT.

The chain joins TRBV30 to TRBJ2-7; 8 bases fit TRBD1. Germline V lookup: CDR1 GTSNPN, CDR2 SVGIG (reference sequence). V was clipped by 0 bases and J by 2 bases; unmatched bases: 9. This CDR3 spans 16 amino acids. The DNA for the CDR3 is TGTGCCTGGAGTGTAGAAAGACAGGGGAATCCCTACGAGCAGTACTTC. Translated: CAWSVERQGNPYEQYF.

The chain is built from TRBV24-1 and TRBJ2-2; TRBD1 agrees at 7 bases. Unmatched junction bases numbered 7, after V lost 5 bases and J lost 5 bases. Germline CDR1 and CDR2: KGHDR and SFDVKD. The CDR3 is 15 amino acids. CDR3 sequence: CATSVGQGVTGELFF. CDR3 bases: TGTGCCACCAGTGTTGGCCAGGGGGTGACCGGGGAGCTGTTTTTT.

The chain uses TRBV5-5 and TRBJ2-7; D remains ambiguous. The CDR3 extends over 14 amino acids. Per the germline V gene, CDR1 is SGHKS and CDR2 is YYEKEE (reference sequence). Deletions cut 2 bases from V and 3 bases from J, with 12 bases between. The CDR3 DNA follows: TGTGCCAGCAGCTTCGCCGGGTCAAGCTACGAGCAGTACTTC. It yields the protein CASSFAGSSYEQYF.

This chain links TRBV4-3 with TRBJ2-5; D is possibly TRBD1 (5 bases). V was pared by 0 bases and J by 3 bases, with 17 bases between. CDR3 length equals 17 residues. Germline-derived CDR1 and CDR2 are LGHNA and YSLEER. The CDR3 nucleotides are TGCGCCAGCAGCCAAGAGCGGTGGGAAGGGGCCGAAGAGACCCAGTACTTC. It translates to CASSQERWEGAEETQYF.

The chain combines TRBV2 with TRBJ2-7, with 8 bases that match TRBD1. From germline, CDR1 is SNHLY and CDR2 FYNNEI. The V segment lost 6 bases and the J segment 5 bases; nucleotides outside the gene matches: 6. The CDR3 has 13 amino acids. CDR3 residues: CASRNQGANEQYF. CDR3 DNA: TGTGCCAGCAGAAATCAGGGGGCCAACGAGCAGTACTTC.

The CDR3 loop is CASSLGGIDQPQHF. CDR3 sequence (DNA): TGTGCCAGCAGCTTAGGAGGTATTGATCAGCCCCAGCATTTT. This chain links TRBV7-9 with TRBJ1-5; D remains ambiguous. The CDR3 is 14 amino acids. Germline V gene sequence: CDR1 SEHNR, CDR2 FQNEAQ (reference sequence). Trimming left V 1 base short and J 5 bases short, with 9 bases between. Variable domain in full (rest from reference TRBV7-9 and TRBJ1-5): DTGVSQNPRHKITKRGQNVTFRCDPISEHNRLYWYRQTLGQGPEFLTYFQNEAQLEKSRLLSDRFSAERPKGSFSTLEIQRTEQGDSAMYLCASSLGGIDQPQHFGDGTRLSIL.